This T cell receptor (beta chain) originates from a study of CD8+ T cells in alopecia areata. Findings and limits, study-wide: In patients, TCRs were shared less clearly than in mice, and HLA may possibly be involved. Normal-skin resident alphabeta T cells also appear among scalp sample sequences.

After isolation, RNA underwent reverse transcription to generate cDNA as the sequencing template. Profiled with immunoSEQ multiplex PCR; TCRdb holds only in-frame clones, not every one. This table holds around 140,000 clones, about 60% found once. This clone has more than one count but fewer than ten. Antigen: not known. V was pared by 8 bases and J by 6 bases, with 12 bases of the junction left unmatched. The CDR3 is 15 amino acids. From germline, CDR1 is MDHEN and CDR2 SYDVKM. V is TRBV28 and J is TRBJ2-7, with 11 bases lining up with TRBD2. The source of this sequence is a human donor with alopecia areata. Specimen: CD4+ T cells sorted from blood, collected at week 0. The CDR3 region is CASLSAGSGGAEQYF. CDR3 bases: TGTGCCAGCCTCTCCGCGGGTAGCGGGGGGGCCGAGCAGTACTTC.